The T cell receptor (beta chain) under discussion was sequenced for a study of response to subunit inactivated influenza vaccine (dated by TCRdb to 2016 to 2019). As for the study more broadly: Deep quantitative profiling of the T cell receptor repertoire was used in the study to follow responses to a trivalent subunit inactivated influenza vaccine. Findings and caveats that apply to the study as a whole: According to the authors, only a limited number of new T cells may be recruited by each seasonal influenza vaccination.

The CDR3 runs 18 amino acids, cysteine and phenylalanine included. Of the read, only the CDR3 DNA is kept; its 54 bases are in frame from base 1. From V the trimming removes 0 bases and from J it removes 6 bases, while the gene matches leave 8 bases of the junction unaccounted for. According to the germline V gene, CDR1 reads LGHNA and CDR2 reads YSLEER. Libraries were prepared through RT-PCR. Sequencing relied on an Illumina HiSeq 2500. The raw public reads went through TCRdb reprocessing: fastp at Q25, MiXCR clone calling, in-frame beta chains kept. Duplicate CDR3 protein sequences are folded into a single record with the most common DNA and genes. In this sample the table shows some 520,000 distinct CDR3 sequences, approximately 15% of which occur a single time. The ten largest make up less than 4% of the sample. Of note for this clonotype: This receptor's antigen is unknown. No much larger clonotype is one base removed from it; base qualities were not supplied.

The sequences come from CD4+ T cells sorted from PBMCs, collected roughly 24 months after vaccination. The TCR comes from a man between 50 and 69 years old who received an inactivated influenza vaccine. Donor details come from another sample of the same person, matched by shared clones. The rearranged chain carries TRBV4-3 and TRBJ2-1; 13 bases in the middle match TRBD2. The nucleotide sequence is given as TGCGCCAGCAGCCAAGAAATACTAGCGGGAGGGCGCCGCAATGAGCAGTTCTTC. It specifies CASSQEILAGGRRNEQFF.